This T cell receptor beta chain was captured in a study of OX40 agonist ivuxolimab in advanced cancers. V lost 4 bases to trimming and J lost 3 bases, with 15 bases between them. The CDR3 is made up of 15 amino acids. Germline V CDR1 and CDR2: LNHDA, SQIVND (reference sequence). Sequencing used immunoSEQ multiplex PCR; TCRdb keeps in-frame clones, though not all of them. The table lists 37,000 or so clones, over 75% of them singletons, with around a fifth in the top ten. This receptor was identified in an adult with an advanced solid tumor such as melanoma, head and neck, liver or kidney cancer. The chain combines TRBV19 with TRBJ1-2; D is perhaps TRBD1 (6 bases). The sequencing here drew on CD4+ or CD8+ T cells sorted from blood, taken in a trial of the OX40 agonist ivuxolimab. The CDR3 sequence: CASSTNYRDYYGYTF. The CDR3 region has the DNA TGTGCCAGTAGTACTAATTACAGGGATTACTATGGCTACACCTTC.